This T cell receptor beta chain comes out of a study of OX40 agonist ivuxolimab in advanced cancers. Study information: As their treatment, patients were administered ivuxolimab, an agonistic anti-OX40 (CD134) antibody.

In its sample, this clone was seen once. The data were produced by immunoSEQ multiplex PCR, yet TCRdb's version contains in-frame clones alone and is incomplete. In the table there are about 69,000 clones, about nine tenths of which are singletons. The CDR3 is made up of 15 amino acids. The V end lost 0 bases, the J end lost 0 bases, and 9 bases lay between the germline ends. Germline V gives CDR1 MDHEN, CDR2 SYDVKM. The source is an adult with an advanced solid tumor such as melanoma, head and neck, liver or kidney cancer. The material sequenced was CD4+ or CD8+ T cells sorted from blood, taken in a trial of the OX40 agonist ivuxolimab. The chain has TRBV28 and TRBJ2-7, with no clear D. The DNA for the CDR3 is TGTGCCAGCAGTTTATGGCACTCGAGCTCCTACGAGCAGTACTTC. This encodes CASSLWHSSSYEQYF.